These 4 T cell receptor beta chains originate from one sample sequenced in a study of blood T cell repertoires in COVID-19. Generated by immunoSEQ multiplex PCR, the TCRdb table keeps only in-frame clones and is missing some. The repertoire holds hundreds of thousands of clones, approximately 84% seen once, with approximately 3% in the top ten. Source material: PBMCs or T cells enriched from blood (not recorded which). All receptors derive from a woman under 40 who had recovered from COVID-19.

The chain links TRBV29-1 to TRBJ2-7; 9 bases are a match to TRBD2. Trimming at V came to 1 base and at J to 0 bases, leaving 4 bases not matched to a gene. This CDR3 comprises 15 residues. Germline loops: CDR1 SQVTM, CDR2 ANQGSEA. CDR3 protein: CSVEGERGDSYEQYF. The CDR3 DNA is TGCAGCGTTGAAGGCGAGCGGGGGGACTCCTACGAGCAGTACTTC.

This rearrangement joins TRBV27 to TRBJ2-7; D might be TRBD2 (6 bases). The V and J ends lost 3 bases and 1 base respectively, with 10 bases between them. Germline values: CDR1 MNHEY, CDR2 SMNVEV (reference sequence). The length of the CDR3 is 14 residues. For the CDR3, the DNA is TGTGCCAGCAGTTTGATGGCGGGATCCTACGAGCAGTACTTC. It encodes CASSLMAGSYEQYF.

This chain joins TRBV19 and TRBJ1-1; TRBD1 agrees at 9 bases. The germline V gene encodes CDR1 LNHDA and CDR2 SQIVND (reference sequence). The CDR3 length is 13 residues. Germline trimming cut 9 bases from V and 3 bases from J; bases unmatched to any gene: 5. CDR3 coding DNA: TGTGCCAGCGGGGGGACAGGGCACACTGAAGCTTTCTTT. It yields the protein CASGGTGHTEAFF. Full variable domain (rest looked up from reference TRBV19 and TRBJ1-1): DGGITQSPKYLFRKEGQNVTLSCEQNLNHDAMYWYRQDPGQGLRLIYYSQIVNDFQKGDIAEGYSVSREKKESFPLTVTSAQKNPTAFYLCASGGTGHTEAFFGQGTRLTVV.

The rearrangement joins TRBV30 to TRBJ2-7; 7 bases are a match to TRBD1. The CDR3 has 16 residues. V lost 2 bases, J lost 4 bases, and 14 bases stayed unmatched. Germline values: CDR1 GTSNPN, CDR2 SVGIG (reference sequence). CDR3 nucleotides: TGTGCCTGGAGTCCAAGGCCTCCGGGACAGCCATACGAGCAGTACTTC. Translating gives CAWSPRPPGQPYEQYF.